This record covers a single T cell receptor beta chain. No antigen is known for it. Base qualities are not at hand, and no much larger clone is one base apart. The sample comes from a study of blood T cell repertoires in COVID-19 (dated by TCRdb to 2020 to 2022). General notes on the study: The collaborator samples originated in the United States, Italy and Spain and spanned the acute and convalescent phases of COVID-19. Subjects who had been exposed to COVID-19, were actively infected with it, or had recovered from it provided the deeply sampled blood TCRbeta repertoires that made up the dataset. The sample metadata nearly always contained a de-identified subject ID, COVID-19 status, age in years and sex. A freely available public database, intended as a resource for researchers studying the immune response to SARS-CoV-2, is where the repertoires were released. The samples were drawn from two sources: the first 160 participants of the ongoing ImmuneRACE study, and 1,000 to 1,500 subjects contributed by 6 global collaborators. The material from the prospective study consisted of cDNA or gDNA derived from T cells, B-cell-depleted T cells, or PBMCs. Where available, HLA class I and class II types were obtained from metadata supplied by the sample provider rather than from assay-based typing.

Study-wide conclusions, independent of this receptor: The quantity of clinical and demographic metadata differed by source and by participant and was supplied without curation.

One collaborating source in Seattle enrolled patients during active infection and followed them longitudinally through the course of disease. Whole blood was collected in K2EDTA tubes by collaborating institutions according to the institutions' own protocols. For TCRbeta analysis, collaborator samples were shipped as frozen whole blood, as isolated PBMCs, or as DNA extracted from either sample type. Spanning cysteine to phenylalanine, the CDR3 consists of 16 amino acids. Only the CDR3 part of the read is kept: 48 bases, read in frame from the first base. CDR1 and CDR2 are read off the germline V gene as KGHSH and LQKENI. Trimming costs V 6 bases and J 4 bases, and their ends lie 21 bases apart. TCRbeta CDR3 regions were amplified from genomic DNA using the immunoSEQ Assay, a bias-controlled multiplex PCR. The authors processed their data as follows. Nucleated cell counts per sample were estimated from amplification of reference gene primers within the assay. To quantify the absolute abundance of each unique TCRbeta CDR3 rearrangement, sequence reads were collapsed and filtered. For each sample, productive Simpson clonality was calculated as the square root of Simpson's diversity index over productive rearrangements. The clones in this table, taken by TCRdb from immuneACCESS, are in-frame only. Not every clone is retained; where verified, under half of the shortfall comes from an unresolved V gene, and the cause of the rest is unknown. V and J calls and clone size follow that table, whereas D and trimming were derived from the DNA. The sample table shows about 360,000 clones, and 75% to 90% are seen once. The ten largest account for around 7.5% of the sample.

Here the chain combines TRBV18 and TRBJ1-1; perhaps TRBD1 is the D gene, with 6 bases matching. This receptor was taken from a woman between 55 and 75 years old with COVID-19, enrolled during active disease. Sequences were obtained from peripheral blood. The CDR3 region reads CASSLTGFRMGTEAFF. The nucleotide sequence reads as follows: TGTGCCAGCTCGCTCACAGGGTTCAGGATGGGCACTGAAGCTTTCTTT.